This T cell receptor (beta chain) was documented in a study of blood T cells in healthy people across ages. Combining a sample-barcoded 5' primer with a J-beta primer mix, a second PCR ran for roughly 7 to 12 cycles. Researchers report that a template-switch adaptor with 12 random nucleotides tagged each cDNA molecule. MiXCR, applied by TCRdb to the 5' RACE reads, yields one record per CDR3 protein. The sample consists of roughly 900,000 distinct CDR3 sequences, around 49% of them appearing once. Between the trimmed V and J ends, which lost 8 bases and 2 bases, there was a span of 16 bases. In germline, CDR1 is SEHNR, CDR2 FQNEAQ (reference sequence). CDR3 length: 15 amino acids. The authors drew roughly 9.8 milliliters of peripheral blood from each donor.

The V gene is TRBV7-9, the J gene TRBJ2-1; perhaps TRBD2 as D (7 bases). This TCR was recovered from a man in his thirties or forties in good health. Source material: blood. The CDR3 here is CASVRGGGAYNEQFF. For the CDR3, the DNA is TGTGCCAGCGTCCGAGGGGGGGGGGCCTACAATGAGCAGTTCTTC.